This T cell receptor beta chain was identified during a study of shared clonotypes between healthy human individuals. Overall study results and limits: Naive subsets, compared against memory subsets, generally had larger estimated richness values.

This clone showed up just once. Its antigen remains unknown. Assay used: immunoSEQ multiplex PCR; TCRdb lists only in-frame clones, some missing. The sample has 2,500,000 or so clones, around 90% seen once. V lost 2 bases and J 5 bases, leaving 20 bases between the germline ends. The germline V gene has CDR1 SEHNR and CDR2 FQNEAQ (reference sequence). CDR3 length equals 17 residues. The sequenced sample consisted of naive CD4+ T cells from PBMCs. The subset is: CD45RA+ positively selected. The sequence was collected from a man between 18 and 29 years old in good health. Some clones in this sample may be carry-over from other donors' samples. The chain recombines TRBV7-9 with TRBJ2-3, with D unclear. This CDR3 reads CASSLWGTADVLDTQYF. The CDR3 DNA is TGTGCCAGCAGCTTATGGGGTACAGCCGACGTCCTAGATACGCAGTATTTT.